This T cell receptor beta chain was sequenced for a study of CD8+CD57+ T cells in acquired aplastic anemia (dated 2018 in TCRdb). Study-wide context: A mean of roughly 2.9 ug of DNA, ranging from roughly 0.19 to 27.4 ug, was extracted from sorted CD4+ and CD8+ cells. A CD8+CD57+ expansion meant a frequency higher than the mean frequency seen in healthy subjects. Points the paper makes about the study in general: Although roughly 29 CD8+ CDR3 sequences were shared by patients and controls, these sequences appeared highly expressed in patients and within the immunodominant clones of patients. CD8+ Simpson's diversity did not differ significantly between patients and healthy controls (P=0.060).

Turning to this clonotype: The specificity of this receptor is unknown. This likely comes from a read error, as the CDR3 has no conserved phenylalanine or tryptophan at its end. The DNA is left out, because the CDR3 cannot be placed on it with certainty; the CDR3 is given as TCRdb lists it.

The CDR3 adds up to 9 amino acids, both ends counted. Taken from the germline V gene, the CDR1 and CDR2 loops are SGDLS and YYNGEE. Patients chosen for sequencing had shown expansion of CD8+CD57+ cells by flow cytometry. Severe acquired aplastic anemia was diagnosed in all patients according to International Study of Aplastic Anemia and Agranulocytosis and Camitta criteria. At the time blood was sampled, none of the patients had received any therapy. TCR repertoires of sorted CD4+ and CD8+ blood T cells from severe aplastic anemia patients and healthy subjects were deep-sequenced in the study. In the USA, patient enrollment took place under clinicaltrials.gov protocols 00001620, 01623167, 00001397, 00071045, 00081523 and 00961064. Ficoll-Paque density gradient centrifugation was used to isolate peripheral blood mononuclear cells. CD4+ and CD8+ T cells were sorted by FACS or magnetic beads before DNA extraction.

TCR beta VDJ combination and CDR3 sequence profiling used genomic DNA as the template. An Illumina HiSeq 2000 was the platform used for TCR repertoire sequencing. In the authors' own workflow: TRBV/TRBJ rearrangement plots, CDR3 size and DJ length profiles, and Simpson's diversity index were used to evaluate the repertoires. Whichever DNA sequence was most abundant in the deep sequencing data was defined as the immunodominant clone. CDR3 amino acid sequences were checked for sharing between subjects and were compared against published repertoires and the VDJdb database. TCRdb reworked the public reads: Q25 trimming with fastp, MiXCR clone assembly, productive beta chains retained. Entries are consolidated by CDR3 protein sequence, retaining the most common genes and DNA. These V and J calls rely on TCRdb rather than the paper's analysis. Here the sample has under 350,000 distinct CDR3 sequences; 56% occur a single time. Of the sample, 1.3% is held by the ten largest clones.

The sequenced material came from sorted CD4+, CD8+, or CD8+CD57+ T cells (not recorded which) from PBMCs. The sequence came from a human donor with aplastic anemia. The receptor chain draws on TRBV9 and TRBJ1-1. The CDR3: CASSVADFS.